This T cell receptor (beta chain) was observed in a study of T cell repertoires in cytomegalovirus infection. Study overall: Indications of both CMV infection and matching HLA type were provided by public TCR beta signatures. The study's findings and limits: HLA-C-restricted CMV clonotypes gave the most frequent clonotype in two of eight donors.

TCRdb itself ran the reads through MiXCR, one entry per CDR3 protein. The data hold fewer than 350,000 distinct CDR3 sequences, with about a sixth observed a single time. Germline V gives CDR1 SEHNR, CDR2 FQNEAQ (reference sequence). CDR3 length equals 16 residues. The J segment lost 5 bases and the V segment lost 4 bases, leaving 11 bases of the junction unmatched. A remark on this clonotype: Its antigen is not known.

This receptor was taken from a human donor in good health (CMV status not recorded). Some clones in this sample may be carry-over from other donors' samples. The sequenced sample consisted of PBMCs. The rearrangement links TRBV7-9 to TRBJ2-3, with 8 nucleotides matching TRBD2. The CDR3 protein is CASSWGPGGLGDTQYF. CDR3 nucleotides: TGTGCCAGCAGCTGGGGGCCGGGGGGGCTTGGAGATACGCAGTATTTT.